Shown below are 18 T cell receptor beta chains from a single sample sequenced in a study of T cells after yellow fever vaccination. TCRdb reprocessed the 5' RACE reads with MiXCR, giving one entry per CDR3 protein. The profile shows some 160,000 distinct CDR3 sequences, roughly a tenth of them singletons. Specimen: CD8+ T cells sorted from PBMCs, collected 45 days after the yellow fever booster vaccination. The receptors here all came from a man younger than 35 who received the YFV17D yellow fever vaccine.

This clonotype has a count of ten or more. This rearrangement joins TRBV4-3 to TRBJ2-2, with D perhaps TRBD1 or TRBD2 (5 bases each). CDR1 and CDR2 (germline): LGHNA, YSLEER. V shed 7 bases and J shed 2 bases, with 8 bases lying between them. This CDR3 is built from 13 residues. The CDR3 nucleotides are TGCGCCAGCAAGGGACCCAACACCGGGGAGCTGTTTTTT. Amino acids: CASKGPNTGELFF.

The genes are TRBV6-5 and TRBJ2-2, with D hard to call. The CDR3 is 13 amino acids. CDR1 and CDR2 (germline): MNHEY, SVGAGI. Trimming stripped 5 bases from V and 4 bases from J, with 8 bases between. CDR3 region: CASSKTLTGELFF. CDR3 coding DNA: TGTGCCAGCAGTAAAACTCTCACCGGGGAGCTGTTTTTT.

This clonotype was observed a handful of times. The chain carries TRBV7-9 and TRBJ1-4, with D unclear. The ends were cut back, 4 bases at V and 6 bases at J, with 3 bases in the middle. Germline V gives CDR1 SEHNR, CDR2 FQNEAQ (reference sequence). The CDR3 extends over 11 amino acids. The DNA for the CDR3 is TGTGCCAGCAGCTGGGATGAAAAACTGTTTTTT. Translation: CASSWDEKLFF.

The rearrangement links TRBV11-2 to TRBJ2-1; D uncertain. The CDR3 runs to 12 residues. Deletions cut 6 bases from V and 7 bases from J, with 10 bases between. From germline, CDR1 is SGHAT and CDR2 FQNNGV. The CDR3, as DNA: TGTGCCAGCAGACCAGACCGGAATGAGCAGTTCTTC. Protein: CASRPDRNEQFF.

This clonotype was observed a handful of times. The chain uses TRBV7-2 and TRBJ2-7; the D gene is possibly TRBD2 (7 bases). V dropped 2 bases and J dropped 7 bases, with 12 bases sitting between them. The CDR3 consists of 13 residues. Looked up from germline, CDR1 is SGHTA and CDR2 is FQGNSA. CDR3 DNA: TGTGCCAGCAGCTTAATTGGGAGGGGGGAGCAGTACTTC. This gives the protein CASSLIGRGEQYF. The variable domain in full, with the rest retrieved from reference TRBV7-2 and TRBJ2-7, is GAGVSQSPSNKVTEKGKDVELRCDPISGHTALYWYRQSLGQGLEFLIYFQGNSAPDKSGLPSDRFSAERTGGSVSTLTIQRTQQEDSAVYLCASSLIGRGEQYFGPGTRLTVT.

This clonotype was observed a few times. This chain links TRBV9 with TRBJ2-7; 12 nucleotides match TRBD1. The V gene's germline CDR1 is SGDLS and CDR2 YYNGEE. The ends lost 3 bases at V and 6 bases at J; junction bases unmatched: 4. This CDR3 has 14 amino acids. DNA of the CDR3: TGTGCCAGCAGCGAGGGACAGGGGGCTCTCGAGCAGTACTTC. This sequence encodes CASSEGQGALEQYF.

This clonotype was seen at least ten times. The rearrangement links TRBV20-1 to TRBJ2-7; weak D call: TRBD2 (6 bases). The V gene lost 4 bases and the J gene lost 6 bases, with 16 bases spanning the gap. Germline loops: CDR1 DFQATT, CDR2 SNEGSKA (reference sequence). This CDR3 has 13 amino acids. This CDR3 is CSAMGRGAAEQYV. The CDR3 nucleotides read TGCAGTGCTATGGGGCGCGGGGCGGCCGAGCAGTACGTC.

The V call is TRBV7-3, the J call TRBJ1-5; TRBD1 is a possible D gene (6 bases). The V gene lost 2 bases and the J gene lost 12 bases, with 23 bases spanning the gap. CDR1 and CDR2 from the germline V gene are SGHTA and FQGTGA. The CDR3 is 16 residues long. The CDR3 coding sequence is TGTGCCAGCAGCTTAGATCGTGGACAGAACCATCGACTCCAGCATTTT. Its protein product is CASSLDRGQNHRLQHF.

There are a few counts of this clonotype. The chain couples TRBV9 to TRBJ2-7, with 10 bases identical to TRBD1. The V gene's germline CDR1 is SGDLS and CDR2 YYNGEE. This CDR3 contains 17 residues. The V segment lost 4 bases and the J segment 3 bases; nucleotides outside the gene matches: 13. The CDR3 DNA sequence: TGTGCCAGCAGCCCCCGGGAGACAGGGGGCGGCCTCTACGAGCAGTACTTC. Protein product: CASSPRETGGGLYEQYF.

This clonotype was detected ten times or more. The CDR3 loop is CATSGHMRDTQYF. The DNA for the CDR3 is TGTGCCACCAGTGGGCACATGAGGGATACGCAGTATTTT. V and J are TRBV24-1 and TRBJ2-3, with unresolved D. CDR1 is KGHDR, CDR2 SFDVKD, per germline. The CDR3 loop spans 13 amino acids. V dropped 5 bases and J dropped 6 bases, with 11 bases sitting between them.

This clonotype has at least ten counts. The chain combines TRBV4-3 with TRBJ1-6; 9 nucleotides match TRBD1. CDR3 length equals 16 residues. Germline assignment: CDR1 LGHNA and CDR2 YSLEER. The trim removed 0 bases at V and 7 bases at J, leaving 4 bases unmatched. CDR3 nucleotide sequence: TGCGCCAGCAGCCAAGAGCTGGGGACAGGGAATTCACCCCTCCACTTT. Translated, it gives CASSQELGTGNSPLHF.

This clonotype was detected only a few times. The chain couples TRBV4-1 to TRBJ2-2; D gene ambiguous. CDR3 length equals 14 residues. Germline lookup yields CDR1 MGHRA and CDR2 YSYEKL. V lost 2 bases, J lost 5 bases, and 9 bases lay in between. CDR3 in DNA: TGCGCCAGCAGCCAACATGGGGTGACCGGGGAGCTGTTTTTT. Its translation: CASSQHGVTGELFF.

The count of this clonotype is one. The rearrangement joins TRBV28 to TRBJ2-5, with D hard to call. CDR1 is MDHEN, CDR2 SYDVKM, per germline. With 6 bases removed from V and 4 bases from J, the gap between germline ends came to 12 bases. This CDR3 region has 13 residues. In DNA form, the CDR3 reads TGTGCCAGCAGCCGCGACTGGGGAGAGACCCAGTACTTC. As protein: CASSRDWGETQYF.

This clonotype was counted between two and nine times. The chain has TRBV7-9 and TRBJ2-7; D gene uncertain. From germline, CDR1 is SEHNR and CDR2 FQNEAQ (reference sequence). V lost 5 bases, J lost 2 bases, and 13 bases lay in between. The CDR3 covers 14 residues. CDR3 protein: CASSDVMAPYEQYV. The CDR3 nucleotides read TGTGCCAGCAGCGACGTGATGGCCCCCTACGAGCAGTACGTC.

This clonotype came up a few times. The V and J genes are TRBV6-1 and TRBJ2-2, with D perhaps matching TRBD1 (6 bases). The CDR3 is 13 residues long. Germline CDR1 and CDR2: MNHNS and SASEGT. Trimming cost V 7 bases and J 3 bases, with 9 bases left between them. CDR3 amino acids: CASMRGYTGELFF. The DNA for the CDR3 is TGTGCCAGCATGAGGGGGTACACCGGGGAGCTGTTTTTT.

This clonotype was recorded many times. The CDR3 is CAMISSWDNYGYTF. The CDR3 DNA is TGTGCCATGATATCGTCGTGGGATAACTATGGCTACACCTTC. V is TRBV2 and J is TRBJ1-2; D unresolved. Trimming took off 10 bases at V and 1 base at J, with 16 bases between the two ends. This CDR3 is 14 amino acids long. Germline CDR1 is SNHLY and CDR2 is FYNNEI. Full variable domain (missing parts from reference TRBV2 and TRBJ1-2): EPEVTQTPSHQVTQMGQEVILRCVPISNHLYFYWYRQILGQKVEFLVSFYNNEISEKSEIFDDQFSVERPDGSNFTLKIRSTKLEDSAMYFCAMISSWDNYGYTFGSGTRLTVV.

Ten or more counts support this clonotype. The chain links TRBV4-1 to TRBJ2-7; no clear D gene. The CDR3 extends over 15 amino acids. V was clipped by 0 bases and J by 2 bases, with 11 bases between them. Germline assignment: CDR1 MGHRA and CDR2 YSYEKL. CDR3 nucleotides: TGCGCCAGCAGCCAAGAACTGTTCAGACCCTACGAGCAGTACTTC. Amino acid sequence: CASSQELFRPYEQYF.

The chain has TRBV4-1 and TRBJ2-5, with D perhaps TRBD1 (5 bases). The CDR3 is 14 amino acids. The germline gives CDR1 MGHRA, CDR2 YSYEKL. V was trimmed by 4 bases and J by 2 bases, leaving 11 bases between them. CDR3 coding DNA: TGCGCCAGCAGCCTCCGACAGCTACAAGAGACCCAGTACTTC. It yields the protein CASSLRQLQETQYF.